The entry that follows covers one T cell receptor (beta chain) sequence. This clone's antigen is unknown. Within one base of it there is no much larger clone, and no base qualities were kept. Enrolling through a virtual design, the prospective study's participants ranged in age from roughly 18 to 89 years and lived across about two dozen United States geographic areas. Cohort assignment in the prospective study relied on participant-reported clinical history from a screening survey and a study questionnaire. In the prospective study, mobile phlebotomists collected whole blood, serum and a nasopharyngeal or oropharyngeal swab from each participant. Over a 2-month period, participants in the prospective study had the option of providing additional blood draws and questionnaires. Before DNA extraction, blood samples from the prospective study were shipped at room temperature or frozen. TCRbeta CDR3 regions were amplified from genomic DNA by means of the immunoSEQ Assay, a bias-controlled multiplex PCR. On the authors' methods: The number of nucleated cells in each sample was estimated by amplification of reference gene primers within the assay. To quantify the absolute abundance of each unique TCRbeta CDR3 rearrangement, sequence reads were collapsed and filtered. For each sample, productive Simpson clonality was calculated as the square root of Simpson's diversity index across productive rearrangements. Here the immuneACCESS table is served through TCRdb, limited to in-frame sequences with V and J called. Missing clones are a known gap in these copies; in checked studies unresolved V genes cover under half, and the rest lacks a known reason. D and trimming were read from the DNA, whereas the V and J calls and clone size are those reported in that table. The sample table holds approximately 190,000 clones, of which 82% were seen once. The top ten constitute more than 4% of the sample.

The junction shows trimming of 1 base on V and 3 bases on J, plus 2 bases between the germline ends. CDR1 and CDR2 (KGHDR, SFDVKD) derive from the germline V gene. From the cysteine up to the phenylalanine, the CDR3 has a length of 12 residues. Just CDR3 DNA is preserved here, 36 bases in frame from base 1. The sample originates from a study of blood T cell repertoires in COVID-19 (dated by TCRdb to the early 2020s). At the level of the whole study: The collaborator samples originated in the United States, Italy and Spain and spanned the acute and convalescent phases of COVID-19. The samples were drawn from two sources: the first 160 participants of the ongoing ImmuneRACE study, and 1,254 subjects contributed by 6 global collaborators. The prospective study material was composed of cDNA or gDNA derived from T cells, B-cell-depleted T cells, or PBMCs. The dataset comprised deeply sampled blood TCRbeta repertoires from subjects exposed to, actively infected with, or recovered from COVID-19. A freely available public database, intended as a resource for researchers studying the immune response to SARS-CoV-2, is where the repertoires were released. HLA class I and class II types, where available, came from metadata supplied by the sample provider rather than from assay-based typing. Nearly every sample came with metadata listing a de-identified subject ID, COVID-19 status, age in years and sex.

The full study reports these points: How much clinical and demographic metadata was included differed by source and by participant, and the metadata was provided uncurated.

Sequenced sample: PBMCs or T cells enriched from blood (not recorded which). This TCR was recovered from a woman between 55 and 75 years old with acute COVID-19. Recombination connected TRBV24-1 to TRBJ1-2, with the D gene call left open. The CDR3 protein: CATSDFDYGYTF. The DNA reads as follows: TGTGCCACCAGTGATTTCGACTATGGCTACACCTTC.